The rows below give T cell receptor beta chains drawn from one sample of a study of blood T cells in healthy people across ages. Via MiXCR, TCRdb re-called the 5' RACE reads, giving one row per CDR3 protein. This table has about 1.1 million distinct CDR3 sequences, less than 45% appearing once. The source material was blood. Receptors originate from a man between 18 and 29 years old in good health. CDR3s include the opening cysteine and the closing phenylalanine or tryptophan. D genes are given only for firm matches. A row's size may be missing; if present it is once, few, many or a size class.

CDR3,DNA,D,J,size,length,V
CASSVRDRSFSGANVLTF,TGTGCCAGCAGCGTCAGGGACAGGTCCTTCTCTGGGGCCAACGTCCTGACTTTC,TRBD1,TRBJ2-6,.,18,TRBV9
CASSDGQGYNSPLHF,TGTGCCAGCAGTGACGGACAGGGCTATAATTCACCCCTCCACTTT,TRBD1,TRBJ1-6,.,15,TRBV12-3/TRBV12-4
CSVVPQRGSQETQYF,TGCAGCGTTGTTCCCCAGCGGGGGAGCCAAGAGACCCAGTACTTC,TRBD2,TRBJ2-5,.,15,TRBV29-1
CASSYSRRLGNEQFF,TGTGCCAGCAGTTACTCGAGGAGGCTCGGAAATGAGCAGTTCTTC,.,TRBJ2-1,.,15,TRBV6-5
CSAPGQGYAEPFF,TGCAGCGCCCCGGGACAGGGGTATGCTGAACCTTTCTTT,TRBD1,TRBJ1-1,few,13,TRBV29-1
CASSPRSYGQGYGNTIYF,TGTGCCAGCAGTCCCCGATCATATGGACAGGGCTATGGAAACACCATATATTTT,TRBD1,TRBJ1-3,.,18,TRBV12-3/TRBV12-4
CASSYSQGYTGELFF,TGTGCCAGCAGTTACTCCCAGGGGTACACCGGGGAGCTGTTTTTT,.,TRBJ2-2,.,15,TRBV6-5
CASSFSGVYNEQFF,TGTGCCAGCAGCTTTAGCGGGGTATACAATGAGCAGTTCTTC,TRBD2,TRBJ2-1,.,14,TRBV11-2
CASSPASGLGTDTQYF,TGCGCCAGCAGCCCCGCATCAGGGTTAGGGACAGATACGCAGTATTTT,.,TRBJ2-3,few,16,TRBV4-3
CASSSQITGDGREAFF,TGTGCCAGCAGTTCCCAGATAACAGGGGATGGGCGTGAAGCTTTCTTT,TRBD1,TRBJ1-1,few,16,TRBV27
CASSLRGQNEKLFF,TGTGCCAGCAGTCTCAGAGGTCAGAATGAAAAACTGTTTTTT,.,TRBJ1-4,few,14,TRBV27
CASRPPRDRGYNEQYF,TGTGCCAGCAGACCTCCCCGGGACAGGGGTTACAATGAGCAGTACTTC,TRBD1,TRBJ2-4,few,16,TRBV6-2/TRBV6-3
CASSRTGSGGDTQYF,TGTGCCAGCAGTCGGACAGGGTCCGGTGGAGATACGCAGTATTTT,TRBD1,TRBJ2-3,many,15,TRBV6-2/TRBV6-3
CASLRWRDTGELFF,TGTGCCAGTCTAAGGTGGAGGGACACCGGGGAGCTGTTTTTT,.,TRBJ2-2,.,14,TRBV6-2/TRBV6-3
CASSQGATEAFF,TGTGCCAGCAGCCAAGGGGCCACTGAAGCTTTCTTT,.,TRBJ1-1,many,12,TRBV4-2
CASSPAVRQYF,TGCGCCAGCAGCCCCGCCGTCCGGCAGTACTTC,.,TRBJ2-5,once,11,TRBV4-1
CASSQVNGGRAFF,TGTGCCAGCAGCCAAGTCAACGGCGGCCGGGCTTTCTTT,.,TRBJ1-1,.,13,TRBV3-1
CASKGEKLFF,TGTGCCAGCAAGGGGGAAAAACTGTTTTTT,.,TRBJ1-4,few,10,TRBV12-3/TRBV12-4
CAISETRTGVTGELFF,TGTGCCATCAGTGAAACAAGGACAGGGGTGACCGGGGAGCTGTTTTTT,TRBD1,TRBJ2-2,few,16,TRBV10-3
CSSFAGSSSTDTQYF,TGCAGCTCATTTGCAGGTAGCTCATCCACAGATACGCAGTATTTT,.,TRBJ2-3,many,15,TRBV29-1
CASSEFGQGYNEQFF,TGTGCCAGCAGTGAATTCGGACAGGGGTACAATGAGCAGTTCTTC,TRBD1,TRBJ2-1,few,15,TRBV25-1
CSALVGDGQTYEQYF,TGCAGCGCTCTAGTTGGGGACGGACAAACCTACGAGCAGTACTTC,.,TRBJ2-7,few,15,TRBV29-1
CASSEAGTDGYTF,TGTGCCAGCAGTGAAGCGGGGACAGATGGCTACACCTTC,TRBD1,TRBJ1-2,.,13,TRBV2
CASGQGEDEQYF,TGTGCCAGCGGACAGGGGGAGGATGAGCAGTACTTC,TRBD1,TRBJ2-7,once,12,TRBV2
CASSLTTGEVEGYTF,TGTGCCAGCAGTTTAACGACAGGGGAGGTAGAGGGCTACACCTTC,TRBD1,TRBJ1-2,few,15,TRBV6-1
CAISEVRVNTEAFF,TGTGCCATCAGTGAGGTACGGGTGAACACTGAAGCTTTCTTT,.,TRBJ1-1,.,14,TRBV10-3
CASSLEGGTETQYF,TGTGCCAGCAGCTTAGAGGGAGGGACAGAGACGCAGTATTTT,.,TRBJ2-3,.,14,TRBV11-3
CASSERDGTSGANVLTF,TGTGCCAGCAGTGAACGGGACGGTACCTCTGGGGCCAACGTCCTGACTTTC,.,TRBJ2-6,.,17,TRBV25-1
CASSQTTDYGYTF,TGCGCCAGCAGCCAGACGACAGACTATGGCTACACCTTC,.,TRBJ1-2,.,13,TRBV5-1
CASSLNRGLEDEQFF,TGTGCCAGCAGCTTAAACCGGGGACTGGAAGATGAGCAGTTCTTC,.,TRBJ2-1,.,15,TRBV7-3
CATLQGPQGTDTQYF,TGTGCCACACTACAGGGGCCCCAAGGCACAGATACGCAGTATTTT,TRBD1,TRBJ2-3,.,15,TRBV10-3
CASSPLTGQASYEQYF,TGCGCCAGCAGCCCCTTGACGGGACAGGCAAGCTACGAGCAGTACTTC,TRBD1,TRBJ2-7,once,16,TRBV4-3
CASSLSIGDNEQFF,TGTGCCAGCAGCTTATCTATAGGGGACAATGAGCAGTTCTTC,.,TRBJ2-1,.,14,TRBV7-2
CSLQQGGNYGYTF,TGCAGTCTACAACAGGGCGGAAACTATGGCTACACCTTC,.,TRBJ1-2,few,13,TRBV20-1
CASSVEGDEQFF,TGTGCCAGCAGCGTAGAGGGTGATGAGCAGTTCTTC,.,TRBJ2-1,.,12,TRBV9
CASSQERNWDREAGYTF,TGTGCCAGCAGCCAAGAACGGAACTGGGACAGGGAGGCTGGCTACACCTTC,TRBD1,TRBJ1-2,.,17,TRBV3-1
CASSYEGTRYSEQFF,TGTGCCAGCAGTTACGAGGGCACTCGCTACAGTGAGCAGTTCTTC,.,TRBJ2-1,once,15,TRBV6-5
CASSLSWTNNEQYF,TGCGCCAGCAGCCTGTCATGGACCAACAATGAGCAGTACTTC,.,TRBJ2-7,.,14,TRBV4-3
CATSIPQQETQYF,TGTGCCACCAGCATTCCCCAGCAAGAGACCCAGTACTTC,.,TRBJ2-5,.,13,TRBV15